Shown below are 27 T cell receptor beta chains from a single sample sequenced in a study of shared clonotypes between healthy human individuals. The repertoire was sequenced with immunoSEQ multiplex PCR; TCRdb's copy has only in-frame clones and lacks some. The table has over 95,000 clones, less than 50% seen once; the top ten hold more than 13%. Sequencing was performed on PBMCs. These receptor sequences come from a woman aged 40 to 49 in good health. Some clones in this sample may be carry-over from other donors' samples.

Details on this clone: Sequence at one end of the junction differs from germline and may be a read error. Other DNA sequences in the sample encode the same CDR3. This rearrangement joins TRBV11-2 to TRBJ1-3; 10 bases fit TRBD1. The germline V gene encodes CDR1 SGHAT and CDR2 FQNNGV. CDR3 length: 16 amino acids. CDR3 residues: CAGSSGQGISGNTIYF. For the CDR3, the DNA is TGTGCCGGCAGCTCGGGACAGGGGATCTCTGGAAACACCATATATTTT. Drawing the rest from reference TRBV11-2 and TRBJ1-3, the complete variable domain is EAGVAQSPRYKIIEKRQSVAFWCNPISGHATLYWYQQILGQGPKLLIQFQNNGVVDDSQLPKDRFSAERLKGVDSTLKIQPAKLEDSAVYLCAGSSGQGISGNTIYFGEGSWLTVV.

The V call is TRBV15, the J call TRBJ2-3; 13 bases agree with TRBD2. The V and J ends lost 2 bases and 4 bases, in that order; junction bases with no gene match: 6. This CDR3 spans 17 amino acids. Germline CDR1 LNHNV, CDR2 YYDKDF (reference sequence). CDR3 in amino acids: CATSRWTSGSIADTQYF. The DNA for the CDR3 is TGTGCCACCAGCAGATGGACTAGCGGGAGTATAGCAGATACGCAGTATTTT.

Concerning this clone itself: The junction departs from germline at one end; a sequencing error may be responsible. The chain joins TRBV6-1 to TRBJ1-1, with a tentative D call TRBD1 (6 bases). Germline-derived CDR1 and CDR2 are MNHNS and SASEGT. The CDR3 extends over 12 amino acids. CDR3 DNA sequence: TGTGCCAGCAGTAGGGACAACACCGAAGCTTTCTTT. Protein product: CASSRDNTEAFF.

The rearrangement joins TRBV7-2 to TRBJ2-5, with D perhaps matching TRBD2 (6 bases). V gave up 4 bases and J gave up 2 bases, with 14 bases separating them. Germline CDR1 SGHTA, CDR2 FQGNSA. CDR3 size: 15 residues. The CDR3 DNA reads as TGTGCCAGCAGCTACCCCGGGACTCAGCAAGAGACCCAGTACTTC. Amino acids: CASSYPGTQQETQYF.

Here the CDR3 DNA reads TGTGCCACCAGCAGAGGAGTCGGCGCGGGGGACTACGAGCAGTACTTC. Translation: CATSRGVGAGDYEQYF. The chain couples TRBV15 to TRBJ2-7, with 7 bases identical to TRBD2. The CDR3 runs 16 residues. After removal of 1 base from V and 3 bases from J, the junction contained 9 bases not matched to a gene. CDR1 LNHNV and CDR2 YYDKDF come from the germline V gene (reference sequence).

This clone appeared many times. J is TRBJ1-3 and V is TRBV27; no definite D call. The CDR3 runs 13 residues. Trimming took off 6 bases at V and 0 bases at J, with 6 bases between the two ends. The germline gives CDR1 MNHEY, CDR2 SMNVEV (reference sequence). For the CDR3, the DNA is TGTGCCAGCAGGGGGAACTCTGGAAACACCATATATTTT. As protein: CASRGNSGNTIYF.

Concerning this clone itself: A junction boundary mismatches the germline segment, possibly from a read error. The genes are TRBV30 and TRBJ1-2; maybe TRBD1 (5 bases). Germline CDR1 reads GTSNPN; CDR2 reads SVGIG (reference sequence). This CDR3 is 13 amino acids long. CDR3: CAWSGDVNYGYAF. CDR3 DNA sequence: TGTGCCTGGAGTGGGGACGTGAACTATGGCTACGCCTTC.

This clone has only a few counts. The rearrangement links TRBV10-2 to TRBJ2-5; D gene uncertain. The end of the DNA is better explained by TRBJ2-7, so the J call may be wrong. This CDR3 comprises 12 residues. Germline CDR1 and CDR2: WSHSY and SAAADI. The CDR3 loop is CASSVTPDEQYF. The DNA of the CDR3 is TGCGCCAGCAGTGTGACCCCGGACGAGCAGTACTTC.

This rearrangement joins TRBV2 to TRBJ2-5, with D unclear. Germline V gene lookup returns CDR1 SNHLY and CDR2 FYNNEI. Trimming pared 2 bases from V and 11 bases from J, leaving 12 bases between. The CDR3 has 12 amino acids. This CDR3 reads CASSENFYKQYF. DNA for the CDR3: TGTGCCAGCAGTGAAAACTTTTATAAGCAGTACTTC.

This clone came up a few times. This rearrangement joins TRBV9 to TRBJ2-7; either TRBD1 or TRBD2 may supply D (5 bases each). Per the germline V gene, CDR1 is SGDLS and CDR2 is YYNGEE. The CDR3 length is 13 residues. Trimming removed 3 bases at V and 4 bases at J, with 11 bases between. CDR3 sequence reads: CASSAGDVYEQYF. The CDR3 region has the DNA TGTGCCAGCAGCGCCGGGGACGTATACGAGCAGTACTTC.

The chain links TRBV9 to TRBJ2-2; weak D call: TRBD2 (6 bases). The CDR3 runs to 15 residues. Germline lookup yields CDR1 SGDLS and CDR2 YYNGEE. V was shortened by 2 bases and J by 0 bases, with 8 bases between the two germline ends. The CDR3 sequence: CASSVGGTNTGELFF. CDR3 bases: TGTGCCAGCAGCGTCGGGGGTACGAACACCGGGGAGCTGTTTTTT.

With respect to this clone: The junction departs from germline at one end; a sequencing error may be responsible. The CDR3 here is CASSLDGGEQYF. DNA for the CDR3: TGTGCCAGCAGTTTAGATGGGGGCGAGCAGTACTTC. This chain joins TRBV7-9 and TRBJ2-7; TRBD1 or TRBD2 may be the D gene (5 bases each). This CDR3 spans 12 amino acids. The germline CDR1 and CDR2 sequences are SEHNR and FQNEAQ (reference sequence).

At least ten counts were recorded for this clone. The rearrangement uses TRBV4-1 and TRBJ2-2; D remains unclear. The CDR3 totals 11 residues. Trimming stripped 3 bases from V and 6 bases from J, with 2 bases between. Germline lookup yields CDR1 MGHRA and CDR2 YSYEKL. The CDR3 sequence: CASSQAGELFF. CDR3 nucleotide sequence: TGCGCCAGCAGCCAGGCCGGGGAGCTGTTTTTT.

This chain uses TRBV14 with TRBJ2-2, with no clear D. The germline V gene encodes CDR1 SGHDN and CDR2 FVKESK. With 0 bases removed from V and 9 bases from J, the gap between germline ends came to 11 bases. This CDR3 has 14 residues. The CDR3 is CASSQEDVTRELFF. Here the CDR3 DNA reads TGTGCCAGCAGCCAAGAAGATGTGACCCGGGAGCTGTTTTTT.

This clone appeared many times. The chain has TRBV18 and TRBJ2-7; perhaps TRBD2 as D (6 bases). The CDR3 is 14 residues long. Per germline, CDR1 KGHSH and CDR2 LQKENI. V was clipped by 5 bases and J by 6 bases, with 17 bases between them. Here the CDR3 reads CASSASGSPFEQYF. The CDR3 nucleotides read TGTGCCAGCTCAGCGAGCGGGTCGCCCTTCGAGCAGTACTTC.

V gene TRBV7-3 combines with J gene TRBJ1-1, with D possibly TRBD1 on 6 matching bases. Deletions cut 5 bases from V and 1 base from J, with 11 bases between. The CDR3 has 14 amino acids. Germline V gene sequence: CDR1 SGHTA, CDR2 FQGTGA. CDR3 coding DNA: TGTGCCAGCAGCCCGGGGGCACAGAACACTGAAGCTTTCTTT. This gives the protein CASSPGAQNTEAFF.

A remark on this clone: A much larger clone differs from this one at a single base, so this may be a read error. V and J are TRBV6-6 and TRBJ2-7; D gene uncertain. The ends were cut back, 3 bases at V and 3 bases at J, with 3 bases in the middle. CDR3 size: 11 residues. Germline lookup yields CDR1 MNHNY and CDR2 SVGAGI (reference sequence). In DNA, the CDR3 is TGTGCCAGCAGTTATTTCTACGAGCAGTACTTC. Protein product: CASSYFYEQYF.

This clone was counted between two and nine times. V gene TRBV19 combines with J gene TRBJ1-2, with TRBD1 matching over 9 bases. The germline V gene encodes CDR1 LNHDA and CDR2 SQIVND (reference sequence). The CDR3 has 13 amino acids. V shed 11 bases and J 7 bases; nucleotides not matched to a gene: 11. The CDR3 region is CASRGTGLFGYTF. In DNA, the CDR3 is TGTGCCTCTAGGGGGACAGGGTTATTTGGCTACACCTTC.

The CDR3 region has the DNA TGTGCCTGGAGTCCTTCTCTAGACAATGAGCAGTTCTTC. Its protein product is CAWSPSLDNEQFF. The chain is built from TRBV30 and TRBJ2-1; D unresolved. Germline CDR1 GTSNPN, CDR2 SVGIG (reference sequence). The CDR3 loop spans 13 amino acids. With 2 bases removed from V and 5 bases from J, the gap between germline ends came to 10 bases.

This chain connects TRBV27 to TRBJ1-5; the match to TRBD1 covers 7 bases. The CDR3 extends over 14 amino acids. CDR1 and CDR2 (germline): MNHEY, SMNVEV (reference sequence). Trimming took 6 bases from V and 3 from J; bases not matched to a gene: 5. CDR3 in DNA: TGTGCCAGCAGCAGGACAGGATACAATCAGCCCCAGCATTTT. Translating gives CASSRTGYNQPQHF.

The V and J genes are TRBV27 and TRBJ1-1; no definite D call. The CDR3 has 16 amino acids. In germline, CDR1 is MNHEY, CDR2 SMNVEV (reference sequence). V lost 4 bases and J lost 0, with 15 bases in between. CDR3: CASSSLLSAMNTEAFF. The CDR3 coding sequence is TGTGCCAGCAGTTCCCTCCTTTCCGCCATGAACACTGAAGCTTTCTTT.

This chain connects TRBV4-2 to TRBJ2-1; 8 nucleotides match TRBD2. This CDR3 contains 16 residues. J gave up 5 bases and V 3 bases, and 9 bases lay outside the gene matches. Germline V gene lookup returns CDR1 LGHNA and CDR2 YNFKEQ. Here the CDR3 DNA reads TGTGCCAGCAGCCACCCCCACTTGACTAGCGACAATGAGCAGTTCTTC. Amino acid sequence: CASSHPHLTSDNEQFF.

This clone was recorded many times. The rearrangement joins TRBV28 to TRBJ1-2; D is unclear. Germline CDR1 reads MDHEN; CDR2 reads SYDVKM. V lost 3 bases, J lost 2 bases, and 13 bases lay in between. This CDR3 is built from 15 residues. The CDR3 region is CASSFSPLQNYGYTF. The CDR3 DNA is TGTGCCAGCAGTTTCTCTCCCCTACAAAACTATGGCTACACCTTC.

The chain combines TRBV5-6 with TRBJ2-3; D is perhaps TRBD1 or TRBD2 (5 bases each). Germline V CDR1 and CDR2: SGHDT, YYEEEE. The germline V and J ends were trimmed by 1 base and 0 bases, with 21 bases remaining between them. This CDR3 is 19 amino acids long. Here the CDR3 reads CASSLKFAPVGPSTDTQYF. For the CDR3, the DNA is TGTGCCAGCAGCTTGAAGTTCGCCCCGGTGGGACCCAGCACAGATACGCAGTATTTT.

The V call is TRBV5-1, the J call TRBJ2-5; 8 bases fit TRBD2. CDR3 length: 14 amino acids. The germline V gene encodes CDR1 SGHRS and CDR2 YFSETQ. Losses at the gene ends were 5 bases for V and 5 bases for J; bases not matched to a gene: 8. In DNA, the CDR3 is TGCGCCAGCAGTCCCGGGGGGGGCGACGAGACCCAGTACTTC. It translates to CASSPGGGDETQYF.

The gene calls are TRBV21-1 and TRBJ1-4. TRBV21-1 is recorded as a pseudogene. The CDR3 is made up of 15 amino acids. The CDR3 DNA is TGTGCCAGCACCCCCAAGAACGCCGGGTCTGAAAAACTGTTTTTT. Amino acid sequence: CASTPKNAGSEKLFF.

V usage is TRBV6-4 and J usage is TRBJ2-1; D remains unclear. The CDR3 consists of 16 residues. CDR1 is MRHNA, CDR2 SNTAGT, per germline. V dropped 0 bases and J dropped 3 bases, with 12 bases sitting between them. The CDR3 sequence is CASSDSGGEGYNEQFF. In nucleotides, the CDR3 is TGTGCCAGCAGTGACTCGGGTGGGGAAGGCTACAATGAGCAGTTCTTC.